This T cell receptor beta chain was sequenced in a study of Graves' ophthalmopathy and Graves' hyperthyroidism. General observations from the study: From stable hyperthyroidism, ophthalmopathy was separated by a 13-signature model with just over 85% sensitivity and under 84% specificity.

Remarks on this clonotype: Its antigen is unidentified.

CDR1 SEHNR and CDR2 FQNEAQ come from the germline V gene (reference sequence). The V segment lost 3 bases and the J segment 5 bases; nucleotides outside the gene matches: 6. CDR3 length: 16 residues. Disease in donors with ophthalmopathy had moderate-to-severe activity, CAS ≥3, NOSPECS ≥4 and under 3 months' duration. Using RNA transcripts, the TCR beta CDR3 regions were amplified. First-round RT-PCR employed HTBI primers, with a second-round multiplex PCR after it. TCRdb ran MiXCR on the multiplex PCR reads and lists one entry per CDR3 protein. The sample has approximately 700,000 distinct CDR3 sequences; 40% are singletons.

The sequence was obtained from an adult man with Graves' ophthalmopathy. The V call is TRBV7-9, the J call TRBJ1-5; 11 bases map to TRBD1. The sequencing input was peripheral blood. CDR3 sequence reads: CASSFTGTGGYQPQHF. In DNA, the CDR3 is TGTGCCAGCAGCTTCACCGGGACAGGGGGGTATCAGCCCCAGCATTTT.